A single sample gave rise to the 28 T cell receptor beta chains below, sequenced in a study of T-cell memory formation after mild COVID-19. TCRdb recomputed calls from the 5' RACE reads with MiXCR, one row per CDR3 protein. Of some 350,000 distinct CDR3 sequences in the sample, less than 20% were seen once. The sequenced sample consisted of PBMCs or a T cell subset sorted from them (not recorded which). These receptors were obtained from a man younger than 35 who had mild COVID-19 (a few samples of this study predate the infection). Cell type and time point are not known.

This clonotype was detected a few times. V and J are TRBV28 and TRBJ2-3; D remains ambiguous. This CDR3 comprises 16 residues. V lost 3 bases, J lost 6 bases, and 19 bases lay in between. In germline, CDR1 is MDHEN, CDR2 SYDVKM. CDR3 in DNA: TGTGCCAGCAGTTTTAGTCCGGGTGTTGAAACCGATACGCAGTATTTT. It is translated as CASSFSPGVETDTQYF.

This clonotype has more than one count but fewer than ten. The chain has TRBV28 and TRBJ2-3; D uncertain. CDR1 and CDR2 (germline): MDHEN, SYDVKM. V lost 3 bases and J 2 bases, leaving 9 bases between the germline ends. The length of the CDR3 is 14 residues. This CDR3 reads CASSFLGITDTQYF. As DNA, the CDR3 is TGTGCCAGCAGTTTTCTGGGGATCACAGATACGCAGTATTTT.

CDR3 protein: CSRQGAGNEQFF. DNA for the CDR3: TGCAGCAGACAGGGGGCGGGTAATGAGCAGTTCTTC. The rearrangement uses TRBV29-1 and TRBJ2-1; 10 nucleotides align to TRBD1. The V segment lost 8 bases and the J segment 7 bases; nucleotides outside the gene matches: 5. The CDR3 runs 12 residues. Germline lookup yields CDR1 SQVTM and CDR2 ANQGSEA.

This clonotype was observed at least ten times. The chain carries TRBV20-1 and TRBJ2-5; the match to TRBD2 covers 16 bases. Germline CDR1 reads DFQATT; CDR2 reads SNEGSKA (reference sequence). The CDR3 is 18 residues long. J gave up 5 bases and V 2 bases, and 11 bases lay outside the gene matches. CDR3 sequence reads: CSARRRGTSGGALETQYF. CDR3 nucleotides: TGCAGTGCTAGACGACGCGGGACTAGCGGGGGGGCCTTGGAGACCCAGTACTTC.

The CDR3 nucleotides read TGTGCCAGCAGTCCCGGACAGCTCTACTATGGCTACACCTTC. Its translation is CASSPGQLYYGYTF. The chain uses TRBV27 and TRBJ1-2; D possibly corresponds to TRBD1 (6 bases). CDR3 length equals 14 residues. Trimming stripped 5 bases from V and 3 bases from J, with 13 bases between. Germline CDR1 reads MNHEY; CDR2 reads SMNVEV (reference sequence).

The rearrangement links TRBV24-1 to TRBJ2-2; 8 positions agree with TRBD1. The CDR3 covers 16 residues. The germline V gene has CDR1 KGHDR and CDR2 SFDVKD. V dropped 4 bases and J dropped 3; count of bases not matched to a gene: 6. This CDR3 is CATSETGAGDTGELFF. The CDR3 DNA sequence: TGTGCCACCAGTGAGACAGGGGCCGGGGACACCGGGGAGCTGTTTTTT.

The chain has TRBV7-2 and TRBJ2-5, with 14 nucleotides matching TRBD2. The V and J ends lost 5 bases and 5 bases, in that order; junction bases with no gene match: 7. Germline CDR1 is SGHTA and CDR2 is FQGNSA. The CDR3 totals 16 residues. The CDR3 loop is CASSLRTSGGYETQYF. CDR3 DNA: TGTGCCAGCAGCCTACGGACTAGCGGGGGGTATGAGACCCAGTACTTC.

This chain connects TRBV5-1 to TRBJ2-1; D might be TRBD2 (6 bases). Germline assignment: CDR1 SGHRS and CDR2 YFSETQ. Between the trimmed V and J ends, which lost 3 bases and 7 bases, there was a span of 20 bases. This CDR3 is 16 amino acids long. CDR3 loop: CASSSTSHTGRNEQFF. In DNA, the CDR3 is TGCGCCAGCAGCTCCACTAGCCATACGGGGCGGAATGAGCAGTTCTTC.

There are a few counts of this clonotype. The rearrangement links TRBV4-3 to TRBJ2-2, with D possibly being TRBD2 (5 bases). Trimming stripped 0 bases from V and 1 base from J, with 12 bases between. The CDR3 covers 17 residues. The germline V gene encodes CDR1 LGHNA and CDR2 YSLEER. Here the CDR3 DNA reads TGCGCCAGCAGCCAAGAACCCCTAGCTGGGAACACCGGGGAGCTGTTTTTT. This sequence encodes CASSQEPLAGNTGELFF.

The chain employs TRBV18 and TRBJ1-1; D ambiguous. CDR3 length: 15 amino acids. V was trimmed by 3 bases and J by 1 base, leaving 12 bases between them. CDR1 KGHSH and CDR2 LQKENI come from the germline V gene. The CDR3 bases are TGTGCCAGCTCACCTCTTCAAGTGGGGAACACTGAAGCTTTCTTT. It specifies CASSPLQVGNTEAFF.

The chain employs TRBV20-1 and TRBJ1-5; no definite D call. CDR3 length: 15 residues. Germline CDR1 and CDR2: DFQATT and SNEGSKA (reference sequence). CDR3 protein: CSTAVLAPGNQPQHF. Here the CDR3 DNA reads TGCAGCACTGCCGTTCTGGCCCCTGGCAATCAGCCCCAGCATTTT.

The chain recombines TRBV9 with TRBJ2-3, with TRBD2 matching over 8 bases. After removal of 4 bases from V and 4 bases from J, the junction contained 11 bases not matched to a gene. The germline CDR1 and CDR2 sequences are SGDLS and YYNGEE. The length of the CDR3 is 16 residues. The DNA of the CDR3 is TGTGCCAGCAGCTTATCCGGGGGGGCCGAGGCAGATACGCAGTATTTT. Translating gives CASSLSGGAEADTQYF.

This chain uses TRBV24-1 with TRBJ2-3, with 11 bases fitting TRBD2. Per the germline V gene, CDR1 is KGHDR and CDR2 is SFDVKD. The length of the CDR3 is 15 residues. J was trimmed by 4 bases and V by 5 bases; bases with no gene match: 4. The CDR3 is CATSGELAGADTQYF. DNA of the CDR3: TGTGCCACCAGTGGGGAACTAGCGGGGGCAGATACGCAGTATTTT.

The CDR3 spells CASSLGPTSSGNTIYF. CDR3 DNA sequence: TGTGCCAGCAGCTTAGGCCCCACGAGCTCTGGAAACACCATATATTTT. This chain uses TRBV7-2 with TRBJ1-3; D unclear. CDR1 SGHTA and CDR2 FQGNSA come from the germline V gene. The CDR3 spans 16 residues. Trimming removed 1 base from V and 0 bases from J, with 10 bases in between.

This clonotype appeared a few times. This chain links TRBV9 with TRBJ2-7; TRBD1 matches 8 bases. V shed 0 bases, J shed 3 bases, and the junction held 2 bases outside the gene matches. This CDR3 has 14 residues. The V gene's germline CDR1 is SGDLS and CDR2 YYNGEE. The CDR3 bases are TGTGCCAGCAGCGTAGACACAGGGGGCTACGAGCAGTACTTC. Translated: CASSVDTGGYEQYF.

Only a few counts were recorded for this clonotype. The rearrangement uses TRBV7-9 and TRBJ1-2; D uncertain. The CDR3 has 12 residues. Trimming stripped 5 bases from V and 5 bases from J, with 9 bases between. Germline CDR1 SEHNR, CDR2 FQNEAQ (reference sequence). The DNA for the CDR3 is TGTGCCAGCAGCCGCGACAAGTATGGCTACACCTTC. This gives the protein CASSRDKYGYTF. The variable domain in full, completed from reference TRBV7-9 and TRBJ1-2, reads DTGVSQNPRHKITKRGQNVTFRCDPISEHNRLYWYRQTLGQGPEFLTYFQNEAQLEKSRLLSDRFSAERPKGSFSTLEIQRTEQGDSAMYLCASSRDKYGYTFGSGTRLTVV.

This clonotype was picked up a small number of times. The chain uses TRBV12-3 or TRBV12-4 and TRBJ2-3; D gene uncertain. Trimming took off 5 bases at V and 0 bases at J, with 9 bases between the two ends. This CDR3 contains 14 residues. The CDR3 loop is CASSIVLSTDTQYF. CDR3 coding DNA: TGTGCCAGCAGTATAGTGTTAAGCACAGATACGCAGTATTTT.

Only a few counts were recorded for this clonotype. One end of the junction fails to match germline, which may point to a read error. The CDR3 DNA reads TGCGCCAGCAGCCAAGAGGAGCGGGGGGGCACGGATACGCAGTATTTT. Its translation: CASSQEERGGTDTQYF. The rearrangement links TRBV4-1 to TRBJ2-3; 10 nucleotides agree with TRBD2. Germline V lookup: CDR1 MGHRA, CDR2 YSYEKL. The CDR3 covers 16 residues.

This clonotype has a handful of counts. The V and J genes are TRBV20-1 and TRBJ2-7; 11 bases map to TRBD2. This CDR3 comprises 15 residues. V trimming: 0 bases; J trimming: 9 bases; junction bases outside the gene matches: 10. Germline V CDR1 and CDR2: DFQATT, SNEGSKA (reference sequence). The CDR3 spells CSARDGLAGGNMQYV. The CDR3, as DNA: TGCAGTGCTAGAGATGGTCTAGCGGGGGGCAACATGCAGTACGTC.

In its sample, this clonotype was seen a few times. This chain connects TRBV20-1 to TRBJ2-5, with unresolved D. CDR3 length: 16 residues. Germline CDR1 is DFQATT and CDR2 is SNEGSKA (reference sequence). Trimming cost V 3 bases and J 3 bases, with 20 bases left between them. The CDR3 sequence is CSARRGPRLLEETQYF. CDR3 sequence (DNA): TGCAGTGCTAGGAGAGGTCCTAGACTCTTAGAAGAGACCCAGTACTTC.

This clonotype was seen a handful of times. This rearrangement joins TRBV3-1 to TRBJ2-1; the match to TRBD2 covers 9 bases. Germline V gene data show CDR1 as LGHDT and CDR2 as YNNKEL (reference sequence). This CDR3 spans 17 amino acids. Germline trimming cut 6 bases from V and 0 bases from J; bases unmatched to any gene: 9. CDR3 amino acids: CASRGGSRGGSYNEQFF. The CDR3 DNA sequence: TGTGCCAGCAGAGGTGGCTCGCGGGGGGGCTCCTACAATGAGCAGTTCTTC.

This clonotype has only a few counts. The chain couples TRBV15 to TRBJ2-3; no definite D call. Germline assignment: CDR1 LNHNV and CDR2 YYDKDF (reference sequence). V lost 3 bases and J lost 7, with 14 bases in between. This CDR3 is built from 14 residues. In DNA, the CDR3 is TGTGCCACCAGCAGGGATATCAAAGGGTATACGCAGTATTTT. Translated, it gives CATSRDIKGYTQYF.

This clonotype was detected a few times. The chain uses TRBV6-2 or TRBV6-3 and TRBJ2-3; D is unclear. Trimming took 7 bases from V and 4 from J, leaving 15 bases between them. This CDR3 comprises 14 residues. Germline V CDR1 and CDR2: MNHEY, SVGEGT. CDR3 residues: CASTSFSKADTQYF. The CDR3 DNA follows: TGTGCCAGCACCTCTTTTAGCAAAGCAGATACGCAGTATTTT.

The chain carries TRBV20-1 and TRBJ1-4; D unclear. CDR1 and CDR2 from the germline V gene are DFQATT and SNEGSKA (reference sequence). Trimming left V 1 base short and J 5 bases short, with 11 bases between. This CDR3 is 14 amino acids long. DNA for the CDR3: TGCAGTGCTAGAGGTCAGAGGGAAAATGAAAAACTGTTTTTT. This translates into CSARGQRENEKLFF.

In this sample, this clonotype turned up many times. The V gene is TRBV10-3, the J gene TRBJ2-3; 12 positions match TRBD1. The CDR3 is 15 amino acids. CDR1 is ENHRY and CDR2 is SYGVKD in the germline V gene. V trimming: 6 bases; J trimming: 6 bases; junction bases outside the gene matches: 7. Written as DNA, the CDR3 is TGTGCCATCAGCCCCCGGGACAGGGGGCAGGATACGCAGTATTTT. This encodes CAISPRDRGQDTQYF.

This sequence joins TRBV30 and TRBJ1-1; D not resolved. The CDR3 extends over 13 amino acids. The germline V gene encodes CDR1 GTSNPN and CDR2 SVGIG (reference sequence). With 4 bases removed from V and 4 bases from J, the gap between germline ends came to 13 bases. CDR3 nucleotide sequence: TGTGCCTGGATGGTGAGGTCGGGCACTGAAGCTTTCTTT. It specifies CAWMVRSGTEAFF.

This clonotype has only a few counts. J is TRBJ2-7 and V is TRBV5-1; D may be TRBD2 (6 bases). CDR1 and CDR2 (germline): SGHRS, YFSETQ. The CDR3 consists of 14 residues. Trimming shortened V by 3 bases and J by 4 bases, and 14 bases separated the two germline ends. The CDR3: CASSYRDLQYEQYF. The CDR3 DNA reads TGCGCCAGCAGCTACCGGGACTTACAATACGAGCAGTACTTC.

This chain links TRBV27 with TRBJ2-3; D uncertain. Germline lookup yields CDR1 MNHEY and CDR2 SMNVEV (reference sequence). V was shortened by 6 bases and J by 0 bases, with 13 bases between the two germline ends. There are 15 residues in the CDR3. CDR3 protein: CASRFYSSSTDTQYF. The CDR3 DNA sequence: TGTGCCAGCAGGTTCTACAGCAGTAGCACAGATACGCAGTATTTT.